The sequence of this TCR beta chain was determined in a study of blood T cell repertoires in COVID-19. This clone came up once. V was clipped by 0 bases and J by 0 bases, with 11 bases between them. Germline assignment: CDR1 SGDLS and CDR2 YYNGEE. This CDR3 spans 16 amino acids. Here immunoSEQ multiplex PCR was the method, and the copy in TCRdb shows in-frame clones only, minus some. This table has some 65,000 clones, about nine tenths appearing once. The sequencing sample was made of peripheral blood. This clonotype originated in a middle-aged man with COVID-19, enrolled during active disease. This rearrangement joins TRBV9 to TRBJ2-3; D possibly corresponds to TRBD1 (6 bases). The CDR3 DNA is TGTGCCAGCAGCGTAGGGGGGACAAGGAGCACAGATACGCAGTATTTT. This gives the protein CASSVGGTRSTDTQYF.